The 8 T cell receptor beta chains below all came from one sample that was sequenced in a study of response to subunit inactivated influenza vaccine. TCRdb re-analysed the RT-PCR reads in MiXCR, keeping a single row per CDR3 protein. The data show about 800,000 distinct CDR3 sequences, approximately 22% seen once. Sequenced here: PBMCs from blood, sampled around 5 days after vaccination. These TCRs come from a man aged 45-65 years who received an inactivated influenza vaccine.

A remark on this clonotype: Compared with germline, one end of the junction differs, possibly owing to a read error. V and J are TRBV15 and TRBJ2-1, with TRBD2 matching over 8 bases. The length of the CDR3 is 15 residues. Germline CDR1 LNHNV, CDR2 YYDKDF (reference sequence). This chain's CDR3 is CATRRVAGFYNEQFF. For the CDR3, the DNA is TGTGCCACCAGAAGAGTAGCGGGATTTTACAATGAGCAGTTCTTC. The variable domain in full, with the rest retrieved from reference TRBV15 and TRBJ2-1, is DAMVIQNPRYQVTQFGKPVTLSCSQTLNHNVMYWYQQKSSQAPKLLFHYYDKDFNNEADTPDNFQSRRPNTSFCFLDIRSPGLGDTAMYLCATRRVAGFYNEQFFGPGTRLTVL.

This clonotype was seen a handful of times. This sequence joins TRBV12-3 or TRBV12-4 and TRBJ2-3; 7 bases fit TRBD1. The junction had 10 bases not matched to a gene; V was cut back by 7 bases and J by 0 bases. The CDR3 has 16 amino acids. CDR3 region: CASKPTTGLSTDTQYF. The CDR3 bases are TGTGCCAGCAAACCGACGACAGGGTTAAGCACAGATACGCAGTATTTT.

This clonotype showed up many times. V gene TRBV12-3 or TRBV12-4 combines with J gene TRBJ1-2; D remains ambiguous. Trimming took 2 bases from V and 4 from J, leaving 8 bases between them. The length of the CDR3 is 13 residues. The CDR3 DNA follows: TGTGCCAGCAGTTTAATGAGAGCCTATGGCTACACCTTC. This gives the protein CASSLMRAYGYTF.

This clonotype was found a few times. The rearrangement uses TRBV5-1 and TRBJ2-1, with TRBD2 matching over 8 bases. The CDR3 is 15 residues long. Germline lookup yields CDR1 SGHRS and CDR2 YFSETQ. V shed 4 bases and J 5 bases; nucleotides not matched to a gene: 8. The CDR3 DNA reads TGCGCCAGCAGCATGGACGGGGGGGGCCACAATGAGCAGTTCTTC. Translated, it gives CASSMDGGGHNEQFF.

V gene TRBV29-1 combines with J gene TRBJ2-3, with TRBD1 identical over 10 bases. This CDR3 spans 14 amino acids. Germline V gives CDR1 SQVTM, CDR2 ANQGSEA. V lost 2 bases, J lost 7 bases, and 6 bases stayed unmatched. The CDR3 protein is CSVERRQGANTQYF. The DNA of the CDR3 is TGCAGCGTTGAAAGACGACAGGGGGCGAATACGCAGTATTTT.

This clonotype was observed many times. The rearrangement links TRBV12-3 or TRBV12-4 to TRBJ1-5; D call uncertain. Trimming took off 1 base at V and 9 bases at J, with 4 bases between the two ends. This CDR3 has 11 amino acids. CDR3 protein: CASSLVGPQHF. Here the CDR3 DNA reads TGTGCCAGCAGTTTAGTCGGGCCCCAGCATTTT.

This clonotype was seen repeatedly, ten times or more. The chain has TRBV6-2 or TRBV6-3 and TRBJ2-2; 15 bases are a match to TRBD2. V shed 5 bases, J shed 1 base, and the junction held 14 bases outside the gene matches. CDR1 and CDR2 (germline): MNHEY, SVGEGT. The CDR3 length is 21 residues. CDR3 nucleotides: TGTGCCAGCAGTCCACCCTATTGGACTAGCGGGAGGGCCAGGAACACCGGGGAGCTGTTTTTT. Protein: CASSPPYWTSGRARNTGELFF.

This clonotype has more than one count but fewer than ten. The chain carries TRBV9 and TRBJ1-2, with D uncertain. V was pared by 3 bases and J by 7 bases, with 16 bases between. Germline CDR1 reads SGDLS; CDR2 reads YYNGEE. The CDR3 has 14 amino acids. Here the CDR3 DNA reads TGTGCCAGCAGCGCGCTCGTGGGTTTCCCTGGCTACACCTTC. This gives the protein CASSALVGFPGYTF.